These T cell receptor beta chains were read from a single sample in a study of cytomegalovirus exposure and HLA in healthy donors. Assay used: immunoSEQ multiplex PCR; TCRdb lists only in-frame clones, some missing. The sample lists approximately 160,000 clones, just under 90% seen once, with 4% to 4.5% in the top ten. Sequences were obtained from PBMCs. These receptors were taken from a man younger than 35 in good health and CMV-seropositive. Each CDR3 is given with its conserved first and last residue. Each record gives: V gene, J gene, clone size, D gene, CDR3 DNA, CDR3 protein. A D gene is named only where the DNA matches it firmly. The size of a clone is reported for some rows only, either as once, few or many, or as a class for expanded clones.

>TRBV30|TRBJ2-7|NA|NA
TGTGCCTGGAGTGCCCTTAGCGGTTTCTCCTACGAGCAGTACTTC
CAWSALSGFSYEQYF
>TRBV12-5|TRBJ1-1|NA|NA
TGTGCTAGTGGTTTGGATGGACTTTCGGGTGAAGCTTTCTTT
CASGLDGLSGEAFF
>TRBV6-1|TRBJ2-5|NA|NA
TGTGCCAGCAGTGAAATTGACGAACGAGGGCAGACCCAGTACTTC
CASSEIDERGQTQYF
>TRBV19|TRBJ1-1|NA|NA
TGTGCCAGTAGTATGGGAACCCACAGGGCAAAGAACACTGAAGCTTTCTTT
CASSMGTHRAKNTEAFF
>TRBV11-3|TRBJ2-5|NA|TRBD1
TGTGCCAGCAGCTCCTGGGACAGGACCGGGAGAGAGACCCAGTACTTC
CASSSWDRTGRETQYF
>TRBV7-3|TRBJ2-2|NA|NA
TGTGCCAGCAGCCTTACAGGGATCAACACCGGGGAGCTGTTTTTT
CASSLTGINTGELFF
>TRBV29-1|TRBJ2-4|NA|NA
TGCAGCGTTGAAGTAGCGTTTTCGGCCAAAAACATTCAGTACTTC
CSVEVAFSAKNIQYF
>TRBV7-8|TRBJ2-2|NA|TRBD1
TGTGCCAGCAGGGGAACTGACAGGGGGCGCATCCCCGGGGAGCTGTTTTTT
CASRGTDRGRIPGELFF
>TRBV5-6|TRBJ2-2|NA|NA
TGTGCCAGCAGCTGGGGCACCACGAACACCGGGGAGCTGTTTTTT
CASSWGTTNTGELFF
>TRBV6-1|TRBJ1-5|NA|NA
TGTGCCAGCAGTGAAGCCCTCCTCAATCAGCCCCAGCATTTT
CASSEALLNQPQHF
>TRBV27|TRBJ2-4|NA|TRBD1
TGTGCCAGCAGTCTCAAAGGGCAGGGGGCATATGGCAAAAACATTCAGTACTTC
CASSLKGQGAYGKNIQYF
>TRBV6-5|TRBJ1-5|NA|TRBD1
TGTGCCAGCAGTGAGGACAGGGTAAATCAGCCCCAGCATTTT
CASSEDRVNQPQHF
>TRBV19|TRBJ2-1|NA|NA
TGTGCCAGTAGTATAGATCCCAGGGGTTACAATGAGCAGTTCTTC
CASSIDPRGYNEQFF
>TRBV10-3|TRBJ2-3|once|TRBD2
TGTGCCATCAGTGAGTCGATGGCGGGAGGAGATACGCAGTATTTT
CAISESMAGGDTQYF
>TRBV4-1|TRBJ2-2|NA|NA
TGCGCCAGCAGCCAAGCCAGGGGGAACACCGGGGAGCTGTTTTTT
CASSQARGNTGELFF
>TRBV5-4|TRBJ2-1|NA|TRBD1
TGTGCCAGCAGCTTCCGGGACAGAATTCTCAATGAGCAGTTCTTC
CASSFRDRILNEQFF
>TRBV7-7|TRBJ2-6|NA|TRBD2
TGTGCCAGCGGGCGGGAGTTTGGGGCCAACGTCCTGACTTTC
CASGREFGANVLTF
>TRBV5-1|TRBJ2-1|NA|TRBD2
TGCGCCAGCAGCTTCAGGTCGGGAGGGCCTCTCAATGAGCAGTTCTTC
CASSFRSGGPLNEQFF
>TRBV28|TRBJ1-1|NA|NA
TGTGCCAGCAGTTCCCTATACACTGAAGCTTTCTTT
CASSSLYTEAFF
>TRBV11-2|TRBJ1-5|NA|TRBD1
TGTGCCAGCAGCTTGGGGACAGGGTCGTATAGCAATCAGCCCCAGCATTTT
CASSLGTGSYSNQPQHF
>TRBV18|TRBJ2-2|NA|NA
TGTGCCAGCGCAGCCCGACAGGGACTCGGCACCGGGGAGCTGTTTTTT
CASAARQGLGTGELFF
>TRBV5-1|TRBJ2-3|NA|NA
TGCGCCAGCAGCTTGGACCTAGCGACTAGCACAGATACGCAGTATTTT
CASSLDLATSTDTQYF
>TRBV19|TRBJ1-5|NA|TRBD1
TGTGCCAGTAGTCCGGGACAGCGGAGCAATCAGCCCCAGCATTTT
CASSPGQRSNQPQHF
>TRBV5-1|TRBJ1-2|NA|TRBD1
TGCGCCAGCAGCTTGGGACAGGGGTTAGGCTACACCTTC
CASSLGQGLGYTF
>TRBV2|TRBJ2-7|NA|TRBD2
TGTGCCAGCAGACTAGCGGGAAGCGAGTCACGGCAGTACTTC
CASRLAGSESRQYF
>TRBV29-1|TRBJ2-7|NA|NA
TGCAGCGCCTTGACAGACACCTACGAGCAGTACTTC
CSALTDTYEQYF
>TRBV6-1|TRBJ1-2|NA|NA
TGTGCCAGCAGAGGACAGACAACATTAAACTATGGCTACACCTTC
CASRGQTTLNYGYTF
>TRBV27|TRBJ2-2|NA|TRBD1
TGTGCCAGCAGAGGGACAGGGTCCACCGGGGAGCTGTTTTTT
CASRGTGSTGELFF
>TRBV7-9|TRBJ2-3|few|TRBD2
TGTGCCAGCCGACTAGCGGGAGTCCTAGATACGCAGTATTTT
CASRLAGVLDTQYF
>TRBV19|TRBJ2-2|NA|TRBD2
TGTGCCAGTAGTACCTCGGGGGGGCCGGTCACCGGGGAGCTGTTTTTT
CASSTSGGPVTGELFF
>TRBV19|TRBJ2-7|NA|TRBD2
TGTGCCAGTAGTTTGGCGGGAGAATTCGAGCAGTACTTC
CASSLAGEFEQYF
>TRBV7-8|TRBJ2-7|NA|NA
TGTGCCAGCAGTCTAAGACGGCAGGGGTACGAGCAGTACTTC
CASSLRRQGYEQYF
>TRBV6-1|TRBJ1-1|NA|TRBD1
TGTGCCAGCATTATCCCCGGGACAGGGGGCGCTTTAATCTTT
CASIIPGTGGALIF
>TRBV5-1|TRBJ2-1|NA|TRBD1
TGCGCCAGCACCCTAGATACGGGACAGAACAATGAGCAGTTCTTC
CASTLDTGQNNEQFF